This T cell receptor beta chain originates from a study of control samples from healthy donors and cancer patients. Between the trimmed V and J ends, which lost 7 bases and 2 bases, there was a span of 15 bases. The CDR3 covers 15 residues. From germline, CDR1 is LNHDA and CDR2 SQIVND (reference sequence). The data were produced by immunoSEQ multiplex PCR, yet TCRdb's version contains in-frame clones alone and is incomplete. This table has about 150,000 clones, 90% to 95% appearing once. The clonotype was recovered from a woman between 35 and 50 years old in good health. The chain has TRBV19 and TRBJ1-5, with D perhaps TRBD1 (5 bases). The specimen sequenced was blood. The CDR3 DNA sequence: TGTGCCAGTACCTCGGGGCCAATGGGCAATCAGCCCCAGCATTTT. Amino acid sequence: CASTSGPMGNQPQHF.